The 32 T cell receptor beta chains listed next were all sequenced from one sample in a study of blood T cell repertoires in COVID-19 (TCRdb year 2020). The library was made by the immunoSEQ multiplex PCR assay. TCRdb holds this immuneACCESS table with in-frame rearrangements only. Some clones are missing; in checked studies, unresolved V genes explain under half, and the rest has no known cause. This sample comprises about 200,000 clones, over 70% of them detected only once. In total, the top ten clones hold around 7.7% of the sample. The sequenced material came from peripheral blood. These receptors were collected from a woman in her 70s with acute or convalescent COVID-19.

The genes are TRBV5-1 and TRBJ2-4; a weak D match, TRBD2 (6 bases). CDR1 and CDR2 from the germline V gene are SGHRS and YFSETQ. The CDR3 length is 15 residues. Trimming stripped 1 base from V and 5 bases from J, with 13 bases between. The CDR3 here is CASSLQGEVENIQYF. For the CDR3, the DNA is TGCGCCAGCAGCTTGCAAGGGGAGGTCGAAAACATTCAGTACTTC.

This chain links TRBV19 with TRBJ2-1, with 8 nucleotides matching TRBD2. The length of the CDR3 is 15 residues. Germline V gene data show CDR1 as LNHDA and CDR2 as SQIVND (reference sequence). V dropped 6 bases and J dropped 5; count of bases not matched to a gene: 9. In nucleotides, the CDR3 is TGTGCCAGTAGACCTGCACGGGGGGGGAACAATGAGCAGTTCTTC. It translates to CASRPARGGNNEQFF.

The V gene is TRBV12-5, the J gene TRBJ2-5, with D tentatively TRBD1 (7 bases). Germline CDR1 LGHNT, CDR2 FRNRAP. V was cut by 6 bases and J by 5 bases, with 13 bases left in between. This CDR3 region has 13 residues. In DNA, the CDR3 is TGTGCTAGTGGGGACGGAGGGGGCGAGACCCAGTACTTC. Amino acid sequence: CASGDGGGETQYF.

This clone was seen just once. The CDR3 DNA reads TGTGCCAGCAGCCATGACTTTCCCTTCGTGGATACGCAGTATTTT. Its protein is CASSHDFPFVDTQYF. The J gene is TRBJ2-3, the V gene TRBV11-1; no reliable D call. The V end was cut by 5 bases, the J end by 6 bases, with 18 bases between. CDR1 is SGHAT and CDR2 is FQDESV in the germline V gene (reference sequence). The CDR3 consists of 15 residues.

The CDR3 DNA follows: TGTGCCAGCCAAGAGGGCTTGAATTCACCCCTCCACTTT. Its protein is CASQEGLNSPLHF. The rearrangement joins TRBV6-5 to TRBJ1-6; D not resolved. Germline V gene sequence: CDR1 MNHEY, CDR2 SVGAGI. The V end lost 8 bases, the J end lost 7 bases, and 12 bases lay between the germline ends. The CDR3 runs to 13 residues.

This chain uses TRBV24-1 with TRBJ2-2, with a tentative D call TRBD2 (6 bases). CDR1 is KGHDR and CDR2 is SFDVKD in the germline V gene. Trimming stripped 4 bases from V and 7 bases from J, with 6 bases between. The CDR3 contains 12 residues. CDR3 in DNA: TGTGCCACCAGTGACGGGAGCGGGGAGCTGTTTTTT. As protein: CATSDGSGELFF.

The chain links TRBV5-1 to TRBJ1-5, with TRBD1 matching 8 bases. CDR1 and CDR2 from the germline V gene are SGHRS and YFSETQ. The CDR3 has 14 amino acids. V lost 4 bases and J lost 4; bases outside the gene matches: 4. CDR3 amino acids: CASSQGQGNQPQHF. The DNA for the CDR3 is TGCGCCAGCAGCCAAGGACAGGGAAATCAGCCCCAGCATTTT.

This sequence joins TRBV2 and TRBJ2-5, with D possibly being TRBD1 (5 bases). Trimming took off 5 bases at V and 1 base at J, with 14 bases between the two ends. Looked up from germline, CDR1 is SNHLY and CDR2 is FYNNEI. This CDR3 is built from 15 residues. The CDR3 is CASSPNGHPQETQYF. DNA for the CDR3: TGTGCCAGCAGTCCCAACGGACACCCCCAAGAGACCCAGTACTTC. Supplemented by reference TRBV2 and TRBJ2-5, the full variable domain reads EPEVTQTPSHQVTQMGQEVILRCVPISNHLYFYWYRQILGQKVEFLVSFYNNEISEKSEIFDDQFSVERPDGSNFTLKIRSTKLEDSAMYFCASSPNGHPQETQYFGPGTRLLVL.

This clone was seen just once. V and J are TRBV13 and TRBJ2-4; a possible D gene is TRBD2 (5 bases). The CDR3 is 14 amino acids. V dropped 4 bases and J dropped 7 bases, with 14 bases sitting between them. The germline CDR1 and CDR2 sequences are PRHDT and FYEKMQ (reference sequence). The CDR3 DNA reads TGTGCCAGCAGCTCCCTTGAGAGGGCCAACATTCAGTACTTC. Its translation is CASSSLERANIQYF. Together with reference TRBV13 and TRBJ2-4, the CDR3 gives the full variable domain: AAGVIQSPRHLIKEKRETATLKCYPIPRHDTVYWYQQGPGQDPQFLISFYEKMQSDKGSIPDRFSAQQFSDYHSELNMSSLELGDSALYFCASSSLERANIQYFGAGTRLSVL.

This clone was picked up a small number of times. As DNA, the CDR3 is TGTGCCAGCAGCGCGGACAGGGGGGGAGAGACCCAGTACTTC. It yields the protein CASSADRGGETQYF. V usage is TRBV9 and J usage is TRBJ2-5; 10 bases agree with TRBD1. The CDR3 is 14 amino acids. Unmatched junction bases numbered 3, after V lost 3 bases and J lost 4 bases. Germline-derived CDR1 and CDR2 are SGDLS and YYNGEE.

The chain uses TRBV5-1 and TRBJ2-7; 9 bases are shared with TRBD1. There are 14 residues in the CDR3. V lost 4 bases, J lost 3 bases, and 5 bases stayed unmatched. The germline V gene encodes CDR1 SGHRS and CDR2 YFSETQ. The CDR3 nucleotides read TGCGCCAGCAGCCCACAGGGGGCAAACTACGAGCAGTACTTC. Translated, it gives CASSPQGANYEQYF.

The CDR3 nucleotides are TGTGCCAGCAGTTCCTGGCACCTCTACAATGAGCAGTTCTTC. Protein: CASSSWHLYNEQFF. V and J are TRBV28 and TRBJ2-1; D call uncertain. Trimming cost V 4 bases and J 3 bases, with 10 bases left between them. The CDR3 consists of 14 residues. Germline V CDR1 and CDR2: MDHEN, SYDVKM.

This rearrangement joins TRBV6-4 to TRBJ2-2, with 10 positions matching TRBD1. This CDR3 comprises 16 residues. Germline CDR1 is MRHNA and CDR2 is SNTAGT. J lost 4 bases, V lost 5 bases, and 7 bases had no gene match. CDR3 in amino acids: CASSNRDRGLTGELFF. CDR3 DNA sequence: TGTGCCAGCAGTAACCGGGACAGGGGCCTCACCGGGGAGCTGTTTTTT.

This chain uses TRBV18 with TRBJ1-1; D is unresolved. The CDR3 totals 15 residues. Looked up from germline, CDR1 is KGHSH and CDR2 is LQKENI. Trimming stripped 3 bases from V and 0 bases from J, with 11 bases between. The CDR3, as DNA: TGTGCCAGCTCACCCGGTCTGAATTTGAACACTGAAGCTTTCTTT. Protein sequence: CASSPGLNLNTEAFF.

The chain is built from TRBV18 and TRBJ2-3; a possible D gene is TRBD1 (6 bases). Trimming removed 2 bases from V and 5 bases from J, with 14 bases in between. CDR3 length: 15 amino acids. Germline V gene data show CDR1 as KGHSH and CDR2 as LQKENI. CDR3 nucleotide sequence: TGTGCCAGCTCACCAACAATACAGGGACGAGATACGCAGTATTTT. Translating it yields CASSPTIQGRDTQYF.

The sample holds a few counts of this clone. The chain links TRBV11-2 to TRBJ2-3, with 7 bases that match TRBD1. CDR1 and CDR2 from the germline V gene are SGHAT and FQNNGV. This CDR3 has 16 residues. V was pared by 7 bases and J by 0 bases, with 10 bases of the junction left unmatched. The CDR3 DNA is TGTGCCAGCAACTCAATGGACAGGCGTAGCACAGATACGCAGTATTTT. Encoded protein: CASNSMDRRSTDTQYF.

This clone appeared once. The V call is TRBV19, the J call TRBJ2-3; the D is unclear. From germline, CDR1 is LNHDA and CDR2 SQIVND (reference sequence). V lost 6 bases to trimming and J lost 10 bases, with 11 bases between them. This CDR3 has 11 residues. CDR3 amino acids: CASRSRFSQYF. In DNA form, the CDR3 reads TGTGCCAGTAGGAGTCGATTCTCGCAGTATTTT. Combining the CDR3 with reference TRBV19 and TRBJ2-3 gives the whole variable domain DGGITQSPKYLFRKEGQNVTLSCEQNLNHDAMYWYRQDPGQGLRLIYYSQIVNDFQKGDIAEGYSVSREKKESFPLTVTSAQKNPTAFYLCASRSRFSQYFGPGTRLTVL.

The gene calls are TRBV4-1 and TRBJ2-5; 15 bases are shared with TRBD2. This CDR3 comprises 18 residues. Germline V gives CDR1 MGHRA, CDR2 YSYEKL. V lost 3 bases to trimming and J lost 0 bases; unmatched junction nucleotides: 5. The CDR3 coding sequence is TGCGCCAGCAGCCACGGGACTAGCGGGGGGAGTAACCAAGAGACCCAGTACTTC. Translation gives CASSHGTSGGSNQETQYF.

This clone was recorded a few times. The chain combines TRBV6-5 with TRBJ2-3; 8 bases fit TRBD1. Germline trimming cut 6 bases from V and 3 bases from J; bases unmatched to any gene: 8. Germline V gives CDR1 MNHEY, CDR2 SVGAGI. The CDR3 sequence is 15 residues long. The CDR3 loop is CASSYDRGRTDTQYF. CDR3 sequence (DNA): TGTGCCAGCAGCTACGACAGGGGAAGGACAGATACGCAGTATTTT.

The V call is TRBV7-2, the J call TRBJ2-5, with TRBD2 as a possible D gene (6 bases). The ends were cut back, 7 bases at V and 2 bases at J, with 14 bases in the middle. The CDR3 runs 14 residues. Germline V gives CDR1 SGHTA, CDR2 FQGNSA. CDR3 region: CASTLVGGQETQYF. In nucleotides, the CDR3 is TGTGCCAGCACTCTCGTCGGAGGGCAAGAGACCCAGTACTTC.

This clone was seen a few times. This chain links TRBV13 with TRBJ2-7, with 7 bases aligning to TRBD1. V shed 1 base and J 5 bases; nucleotides not matched to a gene: 5. The CDR3 has 14 residues. Germline CDR1 reads PRHDT; CDR2 reads FYEKMQ (reference sequence). The CDR3 loop is CASSLATGMHEQYF. The CDR3, as DNA: TGTGCCAGCAGCTTAGCGACAGGGATGCACGAGCAGTACTTC.

V is TRBV9 and J is TRBJ1-2; TRBD1 aligns across 7 bases. After removal of 2 bases from V and 5 bases from J, the junction contained 12 bases not matched to a gene. The CDR3 loop spans 16 amino acids. In germline, CDR1 is SGDLS, CDR2 YYNGEE. The CDR3 is CASSVESATGVYGYTF. The CDR3 nucleotides are TGTGCCAGCAGCGTGGAATCTGCTACAGGGGTGTATGGCTACACCTTC.

The chain combines TRBV27 with TRBJ2-7; a weak D match, TRBD1 (6 bases). Trimming took 6 bases from V and 6 from J, leaving 12 bases between them. This CDR3 has 12 amino acids. Looked up from germline, CDR1 is MNHEY and CDR2 is SMNVEV (reference sequence). The CDR3 nucleotides read TGTGCCAGCAGCTACACCAGGGGCGAGCAGTACTTC. Translating it yields CASSYTRGEQYF.

The chain is built from TRBV30 and TRBJ2-1; weak D call: TRBD1 (5 bases). The CDR3 extends over 13 amino acids. CDR1 and CDR2 (germline): GTSNPN, SVGIG (reference sequence). Deletions cut 4 bases from V and 6 bases from J, with 13 bases between. Here the CDR3 reads CAWNTGYRNEQFF. CDR3 DNA: TGTGCCTGGAATACAGGTTACCGCAATGAGCAGTTCTTC.

The CDR3: CASSVRGDSNTGELFF. CDR3 bases: TGTGCCAGCAGCGTACGAGGGGACTCGAACACCGGGGAGCTGTTTTTT. The V gene is TRBV9, the J gene TRBJ2-2; D possibly corresponds to TRBD2 (6 bases). Germline V CDR1 and CDR2: SGDLS, YYNGEE. The CDR3 length is 16 residues. The ends were cut back, 1 base at V and 0 bases at J, with 10 bases in the middle.

The gene calls are TRBV6-6 and TRBJ2-7; D remains ambiguous. From germline, CDR1 is MNHNY and CDR2 SVGAGI (reference sequence). Trimming removed 7 bases from V and 5 bases from J, with 18 bases in between. The CDR3 runs to 14 residues. The CDR3 is CASTKSGGWDEQYV. DNA of the CDR3: TGTGCCAGCACTAAGTCAGGTGGATGGGACGAGCAGTACGTC.

The V call is TRBV2, the J call TRBJ1-2; TRBD1 aligns across 7 bases. J lost 7 bases, V lost 6 bases, and 14 bases had no gene match. Germline V lookup: CDR1 SNHLY, CDR2 FYNNEI. This CDR3 is 15 amino acids long. The CDR3 DNA reads TGTGCCAGCAGAGGCGATTCAGGGGCAGGGGGTGGCTACACCTTC. Translated, it gives CASRGDSGAGGGYTF.

The chain joins TRBV6-5 to TRBJ2-7; D is uncertain. CDR1 and CDR2 (germline): MNHEY, SVGAGI. V was pared by 4 bases and J by 6 bases, with 4 bases between. CDR3 size: 10 residues. This CDR3 is CASSSGEQYF. CDR3 DNA sequence: TGTGCCAGCAGTTCGGGCGAGCAGTACTTC.

V is TRBV10-3 and J is TRBJ2-1, with D unresolved. Germline V gives CDR1 ENHRY, CDR2 SYGVKD. CDR3 length: 13 amino acids. Trimming shortened V by 1 base and J by 7 bases, and 8 bases separated the two germline ends. The CDR3 is CAISEFDGNEQFF. For the CDR3, the DNA is TGTGCCATCAGTGAGTTTGACGGGAATGAGCAGTTCTTC.

The rearrangement joins TRBV27 to TRBJ2-1; the match to TRBD2 covers 7 bases. Germline V CDR1 and CDR2: MNHEY, SMNVEV (reference sequence). J was trimmed by 7 bases and V by 3 bases; bases with no gene match: 3. This CDR3 has 13 residues. The CDR3 loop reads CASSFRLANEQFF. CDR3 bases: TGTGCCAGCAGTTTCAGACTAGCAAATGAGCAGTTCTTC.

This chain links TRBV7-2 with TRBJ1-2; perhaps TRBD1 as D (6 bases). This CDR3 region has 13 residues. Germline V gives CDR1 SGHTA, CDR2 FQGNSA. V shed 1 base and J shed 5 bases, with 8 bases lying between them. CDR3 amino acids: CASSLGQEYGYTF. In DNA, the CDR3 is TGTGCCAGCAGCTTAGGACAGGAGTATGGCTACACCTTC.

This chain links TRBV18 with TRBJ2-1, with D tentatively TRBD2 (5 bases). Trimming removed 5 bases at V and 5 bases at J, with 10 bases between. The CDR3 has 13 amino acids. Per germline, CDR1 KGHSH and CDR2 LQKENI. The CDR3 sequence is CASSTGIDNEQFF. Here the CDR3 DNA reads TGTGCCAGCTCAACCGGGATCGACAATGAGCAGTTCTTC.